A single sample is the source of the 31 T cell receptor beta chains below, sequenced in a study of T cell responses to AZD1222 COVID-19 vaccine. Only in-frame clones appear in the TCRdb table, and some are missing; sequencing was by immunoSEQ multiplex PCR. The sample lists fewer than 150,000 clones, over 85% occurring once. The sample in question was peripheral blood, obtained on day 0 of AZD1222 vaccination. The receptors were sampled from an adult in good health.

This chain links TRBV28 with TRBJ2-2, with a tentative D call TRBD1 (6 bases). V was cut by 3 bases and J by 2 bases, with 16 bases left in between. The germline gives CDR1 MDHEN, CDR2 SYDVKM. The CDR3 is made up of 17 amino acids. The CDR3 here is CASSLRGWRKNTGELFF. CDR3 coding DNA: TGTGCCAGCAGTTTGAGGGGGTGGCGGAAAAACACCGGGGAGCTGTTTTTT.

The gene calls are TRBV11-3 and TRBJ2-1; D ambiguous. The germline V gene has CDR1 SGHNT and CDR2 YENEEA. Between the trimmed V and J ends, which lost 0 bases and 6 bases, there was a span of 6 bases. CDR3 length: 13 amino acids. The CDR3 sequence: CASSLESVNEQFF. As DNA, the CDR3 is TGTGCCAGCAGCTTAGAAAGCGTCAATGAGCAGTTCTTC.

In this sample, this clone turned up once. The rearrangement links TRBV18 to TRBJ1-2; no reliable D call. Germline assignment: CDR1 KGHSH and CDR2 LQKENI. This CDR3 comprises 12 residues. Deletions cut 6 bases from V and 7 bases from J, with 12 bases between. As DNA, the CDR3 is TGTGCCAGCTCCCAACAGCAGTCTGGCTACACCTTC. This sequence encodes CASSQQQSGYTF.

The chain links TRBV4-1 to TRBJ1-4; tentatively, D is TRBD1 (6 bases). Germline-derived CDR1 and CDR2 are MGHRA and YSYEKL. The V and J ends lost 4 bases and 8 bases respectively, with 17 bases between them. The CDR3 is 15 amino acids. This CDR3 is CASSPNPTGREKLFF. CDR3 in DNA: TGCGCCAGCAGCCCTAATCCGACAGGTCGGGAAAAACTGTTTTTT.

This chain links TRBV19 with TRBJ1-3; D might be TRBD1 (5 bases). There are 15 residues in the CDR3. CDR1 is LNHDA and CDR2 is SQIVND in the germline V gene (reference sequence). The germline V and J ends were trimmed by 11 bases and 2 bases, with 19 bases remaining between them. The CDR3 protein is CASARAGTAGNTIYF. CDR3 in DNA: TGTGCCTCCGCGCGGGCAGGGACGGCTGGAAACACCATATATTTT.

This clone was picked up a small number of times. The chain couples TRBV28 to TRBJ1-5, with TRBD1 as a possible D gene (5 bases). The length of the CDR3 is 16 residues. V was cut by 7 bases and J by 6 bases, with 22 bases left in between. The germline CDR1 and CDR2 sequences are MDHEN and SYDVKM. The CDR3 region has the DNA TGTGCCAGCACCTTGAGGACAAGGATTATCATTCAGCCCCAGCATTTT. Protein: CASTLRTRIIIQPQHF.

This sequence joins TRBV28 and TRBJ1-5, with 7 bases identical to TRBD1. Germline CDR1 reads MDHEN; CDR2 reads SYDVKM. This CDR3 spans 12 amino acids. The trim removed 8 bases at V and 3 bases at J, leaving 1 base unmatched. Written as DNA, the CDR3 is TGTGCCAGCGGGACAGTCAATCAGCCCCAGCATTTT. Its protein is CASGTVNQPQHF.

The chain has TRBV2 and TRBJ2-2; 8 bases map to TRBD1. The germline CDR1 and CDR2 sequences are SNHLY and FYNNEI. The CDR3 is 17 residues long. The J segment lost 4 bases and the V segment lost 6 bases, leaving 13 bases of the junction unmatched. The CDR3 loop reads CASSPTRTGKITGELFF. DNA for the CDR3: TGTGCCAGCAGCCCTACCCGGACAGGGAAGATCACCGGGGAGCTGTTTTTT.

The chain carries TRBV19 and TRBJ2-2; the D gene is possibly TRBD1 (6 bases). Germline loops: CDR1 LNHDA, CDR2 SQIVND (reference sequence). The CDR3 has 15 amino acids. Trimming removed 4 bases from V and 0 bases from J, with 9 bases in between. DNA for the CDR3: TGTGCCAGTAGTACCTGGACAGCGAACACCGGGGAGCTGTTTTTT. Encoded protein: CASSTWTANTGELFF.

The chain uses TRBV11-2 and TRBJ1-4; 9 positions match TRBD1. The CDR3 has 15 amino acids. J gave up 10 bases and V 2 bases, and 8 bases lay outside the gene matches. Looked up from germline, CDR1 is SGHAT and CDR2 is FQNNGV. CDR3 sequence reads: CASSLSGTGLAKLFF. The CDR3 coding sequence is TGTGCCAGCAGCTTATCCGGGACAGGGCTAGCAAAACTGTTTTTT.

This clone is a singleton in its sample. This chain joins TRBV7-2 and TRBJ2-3; a possible D gene is TRBD1 (6 bases). The CDR3 is 14 amino acids. Trimming removed 1 base from V and 2 bases from J, with 7 bases in between. From germline, CDR1 is SGHTA and CDR2 FQGNSA. The CDR3 spells CASSLGDNTDTQYF. The CDR3 nucleotides are TGTGCCAGCAGCTTAGGGGACAACACAGATACGCAGTATTTT.

This chain links TRBV27 with TRBJ1-1; weak D call: TRBD1 (5 bases). The V end lost 9 bases, the J end lost 0 bases, and 8 bases lay between the germline ends. The CDR3 extends over 12 amino acids. The germline V gene encodes CDR1 MNHEY and CDR2 SMNVEV (reference sequence). The CDR3 DNA is TGTGCCAGTTACAGGCTGAACACTGAAGCTTTCTTT. Translated: CASYRLNTEAFF.

The V and J genes are TRBV7-2 and TRBJ2-1; 9 nucleotides match TRBD1. Germline assignment: CDR1 SGHTA and CDR2 FQGNSA. V lost 3 bases to trimming and J lost 7 bases; unmatched junction nucleotides: 10. The CDR3 has 16 residues. The chain's CDR3 is CASSFPLGQGRNEQFF. In DNA, the CDR3 is TGTGCCAGCAGCTTCCCTTTGGGACAGGGAAGGAATGAGCAGTTCTTC.

The genes are TRBV6-5 and TRBJ2-1; weak D call: TRBD1 (5 bases). CDR3 length: 15 residues. Per the germline V gene, CDR1 is MNHEY and CDR2 is SVGAGI. Trimming took 9 bases from V and 4 from J, leaving 19 bases between them. The CDR3 region has the DNA TGTGCCAGTTCGATCGAGGCAGGGAATTACAATGAGCAGTTCTTC. The encoded protein is CASSIEAGNYNEQFF.

The chain uses TRBV6-4 and TRBJ2-1; D not resolved. The CDR3 has 15 amino acids. V lost 2 bases and J lost 6, with 14 bases in between. Germline V CDR1 and CDR2: MRHNA, SNTAGT. The CDR3 spells CASSDPTDVLNEQFF. The DNA for the CDR3 is TGTGCCAGCAGTGACCCAACGGACGTCCTCAATGAGCAGTTCTTC.

The V call is TRBV9, the J call TRBJ2-4, with a weak D call TRBD2 (6 bases). V was shortened by 0 bases and J by 3 bases, with 10 bases between the two germline ends. The CDR3 has 15 residues. Germline CDR1 is SGDLS and CDR2 is YYNGEE. The CDR3 DNA follows: TGTGCCAGCAGCGTAGGATTCGGGGGCAAAAACATTCAGTACTTC. Translated: CASSVGFGGKNIQYF.

V usage is TRBV7-6 and J usage is TRBJ2-1, with TRBD2 matching 8 bases. This CDR3 has 15 residues. J was trimmed by 3 bases and V by 5 bases; bases with no gene match: 6. Germline CDR1 and CDR2: SGHVS and FNYEAQ. The CDR3 DNA is TGTGCCAGCAGCCCGAGCGGGAGTATCTACAATGAGCAGTTCTTC. Translated: CASSPSGSIYNEQFF.

The chain is built from TRBV27 and TRBJ1-2, with D perhaps matching TRBD1 (5 bases). V was shortened by 0 bases and J by 0 bases, with 11 bases between the two germline ends. Per the germline V gene, CDR1 is MNHEY and CDR2 is SMNVEV (reference sequence). The CDR3 consists of 16 residues. The CDR3 DNA reads as TGTGCCAGCAGTTTATCTGGGGGGATAGCTAACTATGGCTACACCTTC. Translating gives CASSLSGGIANYGYTF.

The chain uses TRBV7-2 and TRBJ1-2; TRBD1 is a possible D gene (5 bases). The length of the CDR3 is 13 residues. V was pared by 1 base and J by 7 bases, with 10 bases between. The germline V gene encodes CDR1 SGHTA and CDR2 FQGNSA. CDR3 DNA: TGTGCCAGCAGCTTAGTACCCGGGGCTGGCTACACCTTC. It yields the protein CASSLVPGAGYTF.

The rearrangement uses TRBV4-1 and TRBJ1-2; 8 bases are shared with TRBD1. V shed 6 bases, J shed 5 bases, and the junction held 8 bases outside the gene matches. Germline values: CDR1 MGHRA, CDR2 YSYEKL. This CDR3 spans 14 amino acids. The chain's CDR3 is CASRYDRGSYGYTF. DNA for the CDR3: TGCGCCAGCAGGTACGACAGGGGTTCGTATGGCTACACCTTC.

The gene calls are TRBV28 and TRBJ1-4, with a weak D call TRBD1 (6 bases). The CDR3 sequence is 16 residues long. Trimming removed 3 bases from V and 5 bases from J, with 16 bases in between. Germline CDR1 is MDHEN and CDR2 is SYDVKM. In nucleotides, the CDR3 is TGTGCCAGCAGTTTTCCCACCGGCACAGGGAATGAAAAACTGTTTTTT. It encodes CASSFPTGTGNEKLFF.

This chain connects TRBV30 to TRBJ2-1; D is uncertain. V was clipped by 0 bases and J by 8 bases, with 8 bases between them. The CDR3 loop spans 12 amino acids. Germline lookup yields CDR1 GTSNPN and CDR2 SVGIG (reference sequence). The CDR3, as DNA: TGTGCCTGGAGTGTAAGGCCCCATGAGCAGTTCTTC. Protein product: CAWSVRPHEQFF. Looking up the rest from reference TRBV30 and TRBJ2-1 gives the full variable domain: SQTIHQWPATLVQPVGSPLSLECTVEGTSNPNLYWYRQAAGRGLQLLFYSVGIGQISSEVPQNLSASRPQDRQFILSSKKLLLSDSGFYLCAWSVRPHEQFFGPGTRLTVL.

V and J are TRBV12-1 and TRBJ2-3; TRBD2, as called in the table, went unchecked against the DNA. TRBV12-1 is a known pseudogene. CDR3 length: 15 amino acids. The CDR3 DNA is TGTGCCAGCAGCTTTTCTGCGGGAGGGTCAGATACGCAGTATTTT. It translates to CASSFSAGGSDTQYF.

For the CDR3, the DNA is TGTGCCAGTACACGAGGCCGGGGGGCAGCTACTAATGAAAAACTGTTTTTT. Translation: CASTRGRGAATNEKLFF. The chain employs TRBV19 and TRBJ1-4; D perhaps matches TRBD1 (6 bases). V was shortened by 7 bases and J by 2 bases, with 20 bases between the two germline ends. Germline lookup yields CDR1 LNHDA and CDR2 SQIVND (reference sequence). The CDR3 sequence is 17 residues long.

The V call is TRBV14, the J call TRBJ1-2; TRBD1 aligns across 7 bases. Germline V gene lookup returns CDR1 SGHDN and CDR2 FVKESK. This CDR3 has 12 amino acids. V lost 5 bases to trimming and J lost 7 bases; unmatched junction nucleotides: 4. CDR3 region: CASSTGAGGYTF. In DNA, the CDR3 is TGTGCCAGCAGCACAGGGGCTGGTGGCTACACCTTC.

The V and J genes are TRBV5-6 and TRBJ2-1; 15 bases match TRBD2. Germline V gene data show CDR1 as SGHDT and CDR2 as YYEEEE. The CDR3 is made up of 16 amino acids. V shed 3 bases, J shed 9 bases, and the junction held 7 bases outside the gene matches. The CDR3 nucleotides read TGTGCCAGCAGCTGGTGGACTAGCGGGAGGGTCCCTGAGCAGTTCTTC. This gives the protein CASSWWTSGRVPEQFF.

V gene TRBV28 combines with J gene TRBJ1-2; D perhaps matches TRBD1 (5 bases). Trimming removed 5 bases at V and 4 bases at J, with 11 bases between. CDR3 size: 13 residues. CDR1 and CDR2 from the germline V gene are MDHEN and SYDVKM. CDR3 sequence reads: CASSPRTPYGYTF. CDR3 nucleotides: TGTGCCAGCAGTCCGAGGACACCCTATGGCTACACCTTC.

This chain joins TRBV28 and TRBJ1-5, with 7 bases fitting TRBD1. Germline loops: CDR1 MDHEN, CDR2 SYDVKM. V lost 8 bases, J lost 6 bases, and 13 bases stayed unmatched. The CDR3 extends over 15 amino acids. CDR3 nucleotides: TGTGCCAGCCTCGCAGACGACAGGGCGGCTCAGCCCCAGCATTTT. This translates into CASLADDRAAQPQHF. Looking up the rest from reference TRBV28 and TRBJ1-5 gives the full variable domain: DVKVTQSSRYLVKRTGEKVFLECVQDMDHENMFWYRQDPGLGLRLIYFSYDVKMKEKGDIPEGYSVSREKKERFSLILESASTNQTSMYLCASLADDRAAQPQHFGDGTRLSIL.

The V gene is TRBV7-2, the J gene TRBJ2-7; 8 bases map to TRBD2. V gave up 4 bases and J gave up 0 bases; unmatched junction bases: 14. Germline V gives CDR1 SGHTA, CDR2 FQGNSA. The CDR3 spans 18 residues. The CDR3 DNA reads as TGTGCCAGCAGCTCGAGGACTAGCCGGAACGATAACTCCTACGAGCAGTACTTC. This gives the protein CASSSRTSRNDNSYEQYF.

CDR3 bases: TGCGCCAGCAGCTTCGGACACCGGGGCTCCTACGAGCAGTACTTC. This sequence encodes CASSFGHRGSYEQYF. V and J are TRBV5-1 and TRBJ2-7; D may correspond to TRBD1 or TRBD2 (5 bases each). Trimming left V 2 bases short and J 0 bases short, with 12 bases between. Germline V lookup: CDR1 SGHRS, CDR2 YFSETQ. The CDR3 is 15 residues long.

This clone has only one observation. The chain uses TRBV6-6 and TRBJ1-5; 8 bases fit TRBD1. CDR3 length: 16 residues. With 2 bases clipped from V and 0 bases from J, the junction kept 3 bases outside the gene matches. The germline V gene has CDR1 MNHNY and CDR2 SVGAGI (reference sequence). The CDR3 DNA is TGTGCCAGCAGTTACGGGACAGGCTCTAGCAATCAGCCCCAGCATTTT. This gives the protein CASSYGTGSSNQPQHF.